This T cell receptor (beta chain) was obtained from a study of spatial heterogeneity in lung cancer. Study as a whole: Compared with alpha-chain sequences, beta-chain sequences were consistently detected in greater numbers. Study-wide points: How many expanded intratumoral alpha and beta TCRs were present tracked the tumor mutation count, which was a count of nonsynonymous mutations.

Each CDR3 protein gets one entry after TCRdb re-called the 5' RACE reads with MiXCR. The data contain about 100,000 distinct CDR3 sequences, about 4.4% of them singletons. The sample's time point: sample taken at primary tumor resection. With respect to this clonotype: The target antigen is unknown.

Germline V lookup: CDR1 MNHEY, CDR2 SMNVEV (reference sequence). Trimming removed 2 bases from V and 0 bases from J, with 12 bases in between. CDR3 size: 16 residues. This specimen was lung tumor tissue, taken at surgery. The sequence came from a male donor with early-stage non-small cell lung cancer. The chain uses TRBV27 and TRBJ2-3, with D maybe TRBD2 (6 bases). CDR3 coding DNA: TGTGCCAGCAGTTTACGGCCTAGCGCCAGCACAGATACGCAGTATTTT. Translated: CASSLRPSASTDTQYF.